This TCR beta chain appears in the sequencing data of a study of immune characterization of retroperitoneal liposarcoma. TCRdb reprocessed the PCR reads with MiXCR, giving one entry per CDR3 protein. This table has roughly 6,600 distinct CDR3 sequences, about 29% appearing once. The CDR3 has 14 amino acids. Germline V lookup: CDR1 SGHNT, CDR2 YYREEE (reference sequence). This clonotype was seen many times. Sequencing used tumor tissue. The clonotype comes from a female donor with retroperitoneal liposarcoma. The rearrangement links TRBV5-4 to TRBJ2-1; D is perhaps TRBD2 (6 bases). The DNA end is a closer match to TRBJ2-7, so the J assignment may be wrong. CDR3 DNA sequence: TGTGCCAGCAGCTTCGGGACTGCCGTAGACGAGCAGTACTTC. It specifies CASSFGTAVDEQYF.